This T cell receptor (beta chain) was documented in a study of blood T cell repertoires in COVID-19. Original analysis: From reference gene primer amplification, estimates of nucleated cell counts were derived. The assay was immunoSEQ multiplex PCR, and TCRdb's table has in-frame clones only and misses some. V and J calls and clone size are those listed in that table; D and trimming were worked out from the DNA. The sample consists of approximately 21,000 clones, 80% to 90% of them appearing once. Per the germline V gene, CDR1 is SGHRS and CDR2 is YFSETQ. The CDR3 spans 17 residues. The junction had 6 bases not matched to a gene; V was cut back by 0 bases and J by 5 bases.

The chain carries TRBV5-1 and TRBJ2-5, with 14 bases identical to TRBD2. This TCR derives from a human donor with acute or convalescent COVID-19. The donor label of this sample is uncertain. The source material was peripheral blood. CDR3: CASSLARTSGGRETQYF. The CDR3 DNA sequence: TGCGCCAGCAGCTTGGCCCGGACTAGCGGGGGGCGGGAGACCCAGTACTTC.